The 26 T cell receptor beta chains below come from one sample, sequenced in a study of shared clonotypes between healthy human individuals. Profiled with immunoSEQ multiplex PCR; TCRdb holds only in-frame clones, not every one. The table has some 690,000 clones, around 91% seen once. The specimen was memory CD8+ T cells from PBMCs. Subset of the sample: CD45RO+ cells pooled with CCR7-negative TemRA cells. The receptors shown here come from a man aged 18 to 29 in good health. Some clones in this sample may be carry-over from other donors' samples.

V usage is TRBV27 and J usage is TRBJ2-7; a possible D gene is TRBD1 (5 bases). Per the germline V gene, CDR1 is MNHEY and CDR2 is SMNVEV (reference sequence). This CDR3 contains 13 residues. Trimming left V 10 bases short and J 6 bases short, with 19 bases between. CDR3 sequence: CATTPRVGGEQYF. Written as DNA, the CDR3 is TGTGCCACAACTCCCAGGGTGGGTGGCGAGCAGTACTTC.

The chain carries TRBV4-3 and TRBJ2-2; 8 bases map to TRBD1. V trimming: 2 bases; J trimming: 5 bases; junction bases outside the gene matches: 13. The CDR3 consists of 18 residues. Germline loops: CDR1 LGHNA, CDR2 YSLEER. As DNA, the CDR3 is TGCGCCAGCAGCCAATCTATCTGGACAGGGCCAGGGACCGGGGAGCTGTTTTTT. Its translation is CASSQSIWTGPGTGELFF.

This chain uses TRBV14 with TRBJ2-7, with unresolved D. Germline values: CDR1 SGHDN, CDR2 FVKESK. The CDR3 totals 14 residues. V gave up 5 bases and J gave up 6 bases, with 17 bases separating them. Here the CDR3 DNA reads TGTGCCAGCAGCTCCTCCGGCACTCTTGGCGAGCAGTACTTC. Protein product: CASSSSGTLGEQYF.

In this sample, this clone turned up many times. The CDR3 loop is CASSQAGRPLNTEAFF. Here the CDR3 DNA reads TGTGCCAGCAGCCAAGCGGGCAGGCCGTTGAACACTGAAGCTTTCTTT. J is TRBJ1-1 and V is TRBV7-9, with unresolved D. Trimming removed 5 bases from V and 0 bases from J, with 16 bases in between. Germline V lookup: CDR1 SEHNR, CDR2 FQNEAQ (reference sequence). This CDR3 has 16 amino acids. Full variable domain (outside the CDR3, taken from reference TRBV7-9 and TRBJ1-1): DTGVSQNPRHKITKRGQNVTFRCDPISEHNRLYWYRQTLGQGPEFLTYFQNEAQLEKSRLLSDRFSAERPKGSFSTLEIQRTEQGDSAMYLCASSQAGRPLNTEAFFGQGTRLTVV.

The V and J genes are TRBV11-2 and TRBJ2-3; D may be TRBD2 (6 bases). Germline V gene sequence: CDR1 SGHAT, CDR2 FQNNGV. CDR3 size: 15 residues. V was trimmed by 5 bases and J by 0 bases, leaving 12 bases between them. CDR3 loop: CASSPHSGSTDTQYF. In DNA form, the CDR3 reads TGTGCCAGCAGCCCACATAGCGGTAGCACAGATACGCAGTATTTT.

The chain carries TRBV7-9 and TRBJ1-4; D gene unclear. From germline, CDR1 is SEHNR and CDR2 FQNEAQ (reference sequence). Trimming shortened V by 5 bases and J by 8 bases, and 21 bases separated the two germline ends. This CDR3 comprises 16 residues. CDR3: CASSTDPPEGGEKLFF. Written as DNA, the CDR3 is TGTGCCAGCAGCACCGACCCGCCTGAGGGAGGGGAAAAACTGTTTTTT.

The chain is built from TRBV19 and TRBJ1-2; unclear D gene. The length of the CDR3 is 11 residues. Germline V gene lookup returns CDR1 LNHDA and CDR2 SQIVND (reference sequence). Deletions cut 5 bases from V and 8 bases from J, with 9 bases between. The CDR3 loop reads CASSQRQGYTF. CDR3 DNA sequence: TGTGCCAGTAGTCAGCGGCAAGGCTACACCTTC.

V gene TRBV5-5 combines with J gene TRBJ1-2; D unresolved. Germline V gene sequence: CDR1 SGHKS, CDR2 YYEKEE (reference sequence). This CDR3 comprises 15 residues. Trimming stripped 0 bases from V and 4 bases from J, with 13 bases between. The CDR3 region has the DNA TGTGCCAGCAGCTTGGGGCACCACCCGATCTATGGCTACACCTTC. It specifies CASSLGHHPIYGYTF.

This rearrangement joins TRBV27 to TRBJ1-5; 10 nucleotides match TRBD1. Losses at the gene ends were 3 bases for V and 7 bases for J; bases not matched to a gene: 9. CDR3 length: 16 residues. Germline V gene lookup returns CDR1 MNHEY and CDR2 SMNVEV (reference sequence). The CDR3 sequence: CASSFAIGTGVQPQHF. As DNA, the CDR3 is TGTGCCAGCAGTTTTGCTATCGGGACAGGGGTACAGCCCCAGCATTTT.

The V and J genes are TRBV9 and TRBJ1-3; D uncertain. The CDR3 totals 13 residues. CDR1 is SGDLS, CDR2 YYNGEE, per germline. Between the trimmed V and J ends, which lost 3 bases and 4 bases, there was a span of 8 bases. Here the CDR3 DNA reads TGTGCCAGCAGCGGGGGTTCCGGAAACACCATATATTTT. It is translated as CASSGGSGNTIYF.

CDR3 residues: CASREGLADSYNEQFF. The CDR3 bases are TGTGCCAGCAGGGAAGGGCTAGCGGACTCCTACAATGAGCAGTTCTTC. The V gene is TRBV5-4, the J gene TRBJ2-1, with TRBD2 matching 7 bases. CDR1 and CDR2 from the germline V gene are SGHNT and YYREEE (reference sequence). The CDR3 has 16 amino acids. Trimming took 5 bases from V and 0 from J; bases not matched to a gene: 8.

The chain carries TRBV7-9 and TRBJ2-4; D ambiguous. CDR1 is SEHNR and CDR2 is FQNEAQ in the germline V gene (reference sequence). The CDR3 length is 13 residues. Trimming removed 6 bases at V and 6 bases at J, with 12 bases between. Here the CDR3 reads CASSDLGLNIQYF. CDR3 bases: TGTGCCAGCAGTGATTTAGGGTTAAACATTCAGTACTTC.

The chain links TRBV27 to TRBJ2-1; TRBD1 matches 8 bases. There are 15 residues in the CDR3. Germline assignment: CDR1 MNHEY and CDR2 SMNVEV (reference sequence). V lost 6 bases, J lost 8 bases, and 12 bases stayed unmatched. The CDR3 protein is CASSSRRGRVDEQFF. The CDR3 DNA reads as TGTGCCAGCAGCTCCCGCAGGGGGCGCGTCGATGAGCAGTTCTTC.

The J gene is TRBJ1-4, the V gene TRBV19, with 8 bases lining up with TRBD1. Germline V gene data show CDR1 as LNHDA and CDR2 as SQIVND (reference sequence). J gave up 7 bases and V 5 bases, and 6 bases lay outside the gene matches. This CDR3 region has 14 residues. In DNA form, the CDR3 reads TGTGCCAGTAGTCGACAGGGGTTGGTTGAAAAACTGTTTTTT. This translates into CASSRQGLVEKLFF.

There are a few counts of this clone. The chain recombines TRBV6-5 with TRBJ2-7; D call uncertain. There are 11 residues in the CDR3. Looked up from germline, CDR1 is MNHEY and CDR2 is SVGAGI. V lost 2 bases and J lost 5, with 4 bases in between. CDR3: CASSYADEQYF. The DNA of the CDR3 is TGTGCCAGCAGTTACGCCGACGAGCAGTACTTC.

To note about this clone: Other DNA sequences in this specimen translate into the identical CDR3. The chain is built from TRBV9 and TRBJ2-2; no clear D gene. V lost 0 bases, J lost 5 bases, and 8 bases lay in between. The CDR3 contains 14 residues. Germline values: CDR1 SGDLS, CDR2 YYNGEE. CDR3 sequence (DNA): TGTGCCAGCAGCGTAGGGGGTCGGACCGGGGAGCTGTTTTTT. Protein product: CASSVGGRTGELFF.

CDR3 residues: CASSLRRELRETQYF. The CDR3 coding sequence is TGTGCCAGCAGTTTAAGAAGGGAGCTGAGGGAGACCCAGTACTTC. The chain recombines TRBV27 with TRBJ2-5, with TRBD2 as a possible D gene (5 bases). V lost 2 bases and J 5 bases, leaving 15 bases between the germline ends. There are 15 residues in the CDR3. Germline V gene sequence: CDR1 MNHEY, CDR2 SMNVEV (reference sequence).

This clone occurred a few times. The rearrangement uses TRBV14 and TRBJ2-7, with 7 bases fitting TRBD2. CDR1 is SGHDN and CDR2 is FVKESK in the germline V gene. The junction had 5 bases not matched to a gene; V was cut back by 7 bases and J by 2 bases. There are 13 residues in the CDR3. For the CDR3, the DNA is TGTGCCAGCAACACGGGAGGTCCCTACGAGCAGTACTTC. Translating it yields CASNTGGPYEQYF.

The chain uses TRBV27 and TRBJ2-7; D possibly matches TRBD1 or TRBD2 (5 bases each). V lost 5 bases to trimming and J lost 3 bases, with 14 bases between them. There are 14 residues in the CDR3. Germline V gene sequence: CDR1 MNHEY, CDR2 SMNVEV (reference sequence). CDR3 sequence reads: CASSTRREFYEQYF. The CDR3 region has the DNA TGTGCCAGCAGTACCCGCAGGGAGTTCTACGAGCAGTACTTC.

For the CDR3, the DNA is TGTGCCAGCAGCCCCCCCGGCTCCTACAATGAGCAGTTCTTC. Translating gives CASSPPGSYNEQFF. The chain combines TRBV9 with TRBJ2-1; D is uncertain. CDR1 is SGDLS and CDR2 is YYNGEE in the germline V gene. V was shortened by 4 bases and J by 0 bases, with 8 bases between the two germline ends. This CDR3 has 14 amino acids.

Only one count was recorded for this clone. The rearrangement links TRBV18 to TRBJ2-7, with 7 bases lining up with TRBD1. The CDR3 runs to 13 residues. The germline V gene encodes CDR1 KGHSH and CDR2 LQKENI. Germline trimming cut 6 bases from V and 6 bases from J; bases unmatched to any gene: 8. CDR3: CASSAGQVREQYF. DNA of the CDR3: TGTGCCAGCTCCGCCGGACAGGTCCGCGAGCAGTACTTC.

This clone was recorded only once. The CDR3 region has the DNA TGCGCCAGCAGCCTCCGCGGCATGAACACTGAAGCTTTCTTT. Its translation is CASSLRGMNTEAFF. The chain combines TRBV5-1 with TRBJ1-1; no definite D call. V was cut by 4 bases and J by 0 bases, with 10 bases left in between. This CDR3 contains 14 residues. Germline lookup yields CDR1 SGHRS and CDR2 YFSETQ.

The chain uses TRBV6-5 and TRBJ2-7; 7 nucleotides agree with TRBD1. Trimming removed 1 base from V and 3 bases from J; junction bases left unmatched: 3. Germline CDR1 and CDR2: MNHEY and SVGAGI. The CDR3 length is 14 residues. In DNA form, the CDR3 reads TGTGCCAGCAGTTACTACGGGACAGACTACGAGCAGTACTTC. Amino acids: CASSYYGTDYEQYF.

The chain combines TRBV6-5 with TRBJ2-2, with D uncertain. Trimming stripped 6 bases from V and 6 bases from J, with 14 bases between. Germline-derived CDR1 and CDR2 are MNHEY and SVGAGI. The CDR3 is 14 amino acids. CDR3 nucleotides: TGTGCCAGCAGCGTCTTCGCACCCCCCGGGGAGCTGTTTTTT. Its translation: CASSVFAPPGELFF.

The DNA of the CDR3 is TGTGCCAGCAGCCCCCTGACAGGGGTCCAGGACACTGAAGCTTTCTTT. As protein: CASSPLTGVQDTEAFF. The rearrangement uses TRBV9 and TRBJ1-1; 8 bases agree with TRBD1. The CDR3 extends over 16 amino acids. V was pared by 4 bases and J by 3 bases, with 11 bases of the junction left unmatched. Germline CDR1 and CDR2: SGDLS and YYNGEE. The complete variable domain, with remaining parts taken from reference TRBV9 and TRBJ1-1, reads DSGVTQTPKHLITATGQRVTLRCSPRSGDLSVYWYQQSLDQGLQFLIQYYNGEERAKGNILERFSAQQFPDLHSELNLSSLELGDSALYFCASSPLTGVQDTEAFFGQGTRLTVV.

This chain links TRBV6-1 with TRBJ1-1, with D unclear. The CDR3 contains 14 residues. Trimming removed 3 bases at V and 1 base at J, with 9 bases between. CDR1 MNHNS and CDR2 SASEGT come from the germline V gene. The CDR3 DNA sequence: TGTGCCAGCAGTGAGCTCCTCCCGAACACTGAAGCTTTCTTT. Its protein product is CASSELLPNTEAFF.